This T cell receptor beta chain was found in a study of brain T cells in children with intractable seizures. Findings and limits, study-wide: Viral specificity was inferred only from CDR3 similarity; HCMV serostatus was unknown.

Germline V gives CDR1 MNHNS, CDR2 SASEGT. The CDR3 runs 16 residues. The ends lost 2 bases at V and 6 bases at J; junction bases unmatched: 4. The method was immunoSEQ multiplex PCR; TCRdb's version includes in-frame clones alone and lacks a portion of them. The sample has hundreds of thousands of clones; roughly 92% are singletons. Time point specified: blood from clinic visit 5 months post-surgery; TSC patient then seizure free. Surgery cases with the highest brain T cell transcript signatures were chosen for sequencing. A remark on this clone: Its specificity is not known.

This chain joins TRBV6-1 and TRBJ2-2, with 12 bases lining up with TRBD2. The receptor comes from a boy less than two years old with tuberous sclerosis and intractable seizures. The starting material was peripheral blood, obtained more than 4 months after surgery. For the CDR3, the DNA is TGTGCCAGCAGTGAATACCTAGCGGGAGGGGCCGGGGAGCTGTTTTTT. It encodes CASSEYLAGGAGELFF.